One sample yielded the 27 T cell receptor beta chains listed below, sequenced in a study of T-cell reconstitution after alpha-beta-depleted transplantation in children. The authors prepared the TCRbeta library with unique molecular identifiers. TCRdb reprocessed the PCR reads via MiXCR and lists one record per CDR3 protein. The sample has fewer than 150,000 distinct CDR3 sequences; approximately 8.7% are singletons. Sequenced material: PBMCs, mostly from graft donor cells, taken 180 days after TCRalphabeta/CD19-depleted stem cell transplant. These receptor sequences come from a girl under three years old who had a stem cell transplant for combined immunodeficiency, so the T cells may come from the graft donor.

In its sample, this clonotype was seen a few times. The chain links TRBV7-2 to TRBJ2-7; 12 nucleotides agree with TRBD1. V gave up 8 bases and J gave up 2 bases; unmatched junction bases: 13. Germline V gene sequence: CDR1 SGHTA, CDR2 FQGNSA. This CDR3 is 17 amino acids long. CDR3 sequence: CASGRDRGRGFTYEQYF. CDR3 DNA: TGTGCCAGCGGCCGGGACAGGGGGCGGGGATTTACCTACGAGCAGTACTTC. The full variable domain, with the rest looked up from reference TRBV7-2 and TRBJ2-7, is GAGVSQSPSNKVTEKGKDVELRCDPISGHTALYWYRQSLGQGLEFLIYFQGNSAPDKSGLPSDRFSAERTGGSVSTLTIQRTQQEDSAVYLCASGRDRGRGFTYEQYFGPGTRLTVT.

This clonotype was counted ten times or more. V gene TRBV5-1 combines with J gene TRBJ2-1; tentative D call: TRBD1 (5 bases). This CDR3 has 15 amino acids. Germline assignment: CDR1 SGHRS and CDR2 YFSETQ. Trimming removed 1 base from V and 0 bases from J, with 8 bases in between. The CDR3 sequence: CASSLHRSSYNEQFF. DNA for the CDR3: TGCGCCAGCAGCTTGCACAGGAGCTCCTACAATGAGCAGTTCTTC.

The chain couples TRBV6-5 to TRBJ2-1; 9 nucleotides line up with TRBD1. This CDR3 region has 12 residues. Germline V gives CDR1 MNHEY, CDR2 SVGAGI. V gave up 4 bases and J gave up 14 bases; unmatched junction bases: 6. This CDR3 is CASSFPGQGEFF. CDR3 sequence (DNA): TGTGCCAGCAGTTTCCCGGGACAGGGAGAGTTCTTC.

This clonotype was counted many times. The chain links TRBV20-1 to TRBJ2-7; D assignment may be TRBD1 or TRBD2 (5 bases each). The CDR3 consists of 14 residues. V was clipped by 0 bases and J by 2 bases, with 11 bases between them. CDR1 and CDR2 from the germline V gene are DFQATT and SNEGSKA (reference sequence). CDR3 sequence: CSARELGEAYEQYF. CDR3 nucleotide sequence: TGCAGTGCTAGAGAACTAGGGGAAGCCTACGAGCAGTACTTC.

This clonotype was recorded a few times. This chain connects TRBV15 to TRBJ2-7, with 8 nucleotides matching TRBD2. The CDR3 runs to 12 residues. Germline V lookup: CDR1 LNHNV, CDR2 YYDKDF (reference sequence). The J segment lost 11 bases and the V segment lost 2 bases, leaving 5 bases of the junction unmatched. The CDR3 loop is CATSRPGGVEYF. The CDR3 bases are TGTGCCACCAGCAGACCGGGGGGGGTGGAGTACTTC.

The chain uses TRBV29-1 and TRBJ2-5; possible D gene TRBD1, 5 bases. CDR3 length: 11 amino acids. Germline lookup yields CDR1 SQVTM and CDR2 ANQGSEA. Deletions cut 4 bases from V and 5 bases from J, with 8 bases between. The CDR3 nucleotides read TGCAGCGTTGTCAGGGTTGAGACCCAGTACTTC. This codes for CSVVRVETQYF.

This sequence joins TRBV9 and TRBJ1-2; D unclear. The CDR3 has 20 amino acids. The V and J ends lost 3 bases and 2 bases respectively, with 29 bases between them. The V gene's germline CDR1 is SGDLS and CDR2 YYNGEE. CDR3 in DNA: TGTGCCAGCAGCGACATCGGGTCGGTCTACCTCAACAGCGTCAACTATGGCTACACCTTC. As protein: CASSDIGSVYLNSVNYGYTF.

The chain employs TRBV7-9 and TRBJ2-1; 12 bases agree with TRBD1. V dropped 7 bases and J dropped 7; count of bases not matched to a gene: 8. Per germline, CDR1 SEHNR and CDR2 FQNEAQ (reference sequence). The CDR3 loop spans 15 amino acids. CDR3 DNA sequence: TGTGCCAGCACCCGGGACAGGGGGCGAAGGAATGAGCAGTTCTTC. This translates into CASTRDRGRRNEQFF.

There are a few counts of this clonotype. The rearrangement links TRBV6-2 or TRBV6-3 to TRBJ1-4, with D possibly being TRBD1 (5 bases). V was cut by 1 base and J by 5 bases, with 8 bases left in between. The length of the CDR3 is 14 residues. Germline V gene lookup returns CDR1 MNHEY and CDR2 SVGEGT. The CDR3 bases are TGTGCCAGCAGTTACTTCGCAGGGAATGAAAAACTGTTTTTT. This encodes CASSYFAGNEKLFF.

This clonotype was recorded a few times. The V and J genes are TRBV12-3 or TRBV12-4 and TRBJ1-1, with a weak D call TRBD1 (5 bases). Trimming removed 7 bases from V and 6 bases from J, with 12 bases in between. The CDR3 consists of 12 residues. The DNA for the CDR3 is TGTGCCAGCAATCCCGGGGCCGCTGAAGCTTTCTTT. It yields the protein CASNPGAAEAFF.

The chain uses TRBV10-3 and TRBJ2-1, with TRBD2 matching 9 bases. This CDR3 comprises 13 residues. The germline V gene has CDR1 ENHRY and CDR2 SYGVKD. Losses at the gene ends were 10 bases for V and 4 bases for J; bases not matched to a gene: 5. The CDR3 reads CATLAGNYNEQFF. The CDR3 region has the DNA TGTGCCACTCTAGCGGGAAATTACAATGAGCAGTTCTTC.

This clonotype has ten or more counts. Here the CDR3 DNA reads TGCGCCAGCAGCTTGGAACAGTGGGCAAACGAGCAGTACTTC. Protein sequence: CASSLEQWANEQYF. The J gene is TRBJ2-7, the V gene TRBV5-1; no firm D call. The CDR3 extends over 14 amino acids. Germline V CDR1 and CDR2: SGHRS, YFSETQ. The V end was cut by 0 bases, the J end by 5 bases, with 12 bases between.

The CDR3 coding sequence is TGTGCCAGCAGCCGAAGGGCCTATAGCAATCAGCCCCAGCATTTT. Amino acid sequence: CASSRRAYSNQPQHF. The gene calls are TRBV3-1 and TRBJ1-5; D is unresolved. The V and J ends lost 4 bases and 0 bases respectively, with 10 bases between them. CDR1 is LGHDT and CDR2 is YNNKEL in the germline V gene (reference sequence). The CDR3 length is 15 residues.

This clonotype occurred many times. The chain employs TRBV7-3 and TRBJ2-1; D is perhaps TRBD1 or TRBD2 (5 bases each). The V and J ends lost 5 bases and 8 bases respectively, with 7 bases between them. The CDR3 consists of 11 residues. The germline V gene encodes CDR1 SGHTA and CDR2 FQGTGA. CDR3 loop: CASSLGDEQFF. As DNA, the CDR3 is TGTGCCAGCAGCCTGGGGGATGAGCAGTTCTTC.

This chain connects TRBV12-3 or TRBV12-4 to TRBJ1-5; unclear D gene. V lost 4 bases, J lost 4 bases, and 8 bases lay in between. The CDR3 has 13 residues. For the CDR3, the DNA is TGTGCCAGCAGTTATGGAAGGAATCAGCCCCAGCATTTT. Translating it yields CASSYGRNQPQHF.

The chain joins TRBV5-6 to TRBJ1-2, with a weak D call TRBD1 (5 bases). The germline V and J ends were trimmed by 2 bases and 0 bases, with 14 bases remaining between them. CDR3 length: 16 residues. Germline CDR1 SGHDT, CDR2 YYEEEE. The CDR3 region is CASSFMGPQANYGYTF. Here the CDR3 DNA reads TGTGCCAGCAGCTTTATGGGACCGCAAGCTAACTATGGCTACACCTTC.

The chain uses TRBV6-2 or TRBV6-3 and TRBJ2-1; no firm D call. Per germline, CDR1 MNHEY and CDR2 SVGEGT. CDR3 size: 16 residues. Trimming stripped 7 bases from V and 2 bases from J, with 18 bases between. In nucleotides, the CDR3 is TGTGCCAGCAACCACGGAGAGCTGGAGACCTACAATGAGCAGTTCTTC. Amino acids: CASNHGELETYNEQFF.

This clonotype was observed many times. This chain uses TRBV20-1 with TRBJ2-1; D is uncertain. V lost 1 base, J lost 6 bases, and 4 bases lay in between. Germline values: CDR1 DFQATT, CDR2 SNEGSKA (reference sequence). This CDR3 spans 11 amino acids. The DNA for the CDR3 is TGCAGTGCTAGAGGGCGCAATGAGCAGTTCTTC. Protein sequence: CSARGRNEQFF.

The rearrangement links TRBV12-3 or TRBV12-4 to TRBJ2-7, with a tentative D call TRBD1 (6 bases). V lost 8 bases to trimming and J lost 7 bases, with 18 bases between them. CDR3 length: 13 residues. The CDR3 DNA sequence: TGTGCCAGCCAGGACAGCGGCCATAGAGAGCAGTACTTC. Translation: CASQDSGHREQYF.

This clonotype has just a few counts. V is TRBV5-1 and J is TRBJ2-6; D assignment may be TRBD1 or TRBD2 (5 bases each). V dropped 4 bases and J dropped 2 bases, with 10 bases sitting between them. Germline V gives CDR1 SGHRS, CDR2 YFSETQ. The CDR3 consists of 15 residues. This CDR3 reads CASSPEGPGANVLTF. CDR3 bases: TGCGCCAGCAGCCCCGAGGGACCTGGGGCCAACGTCCTGACTTTC.

The V gene is TRBV11-2, the J gene TRBJ2-2; tentatively, D is TRBD1 or TRBD2 (5 bases each). CDR1 and CDR2 (germline): SGHAT, FQNNGV. V was cut by 0 bases and J by 7 bases, with 15 bases left in between. There are 16 residues in the CDR3. Here the CDR3 reads CASSLEIAGTDGELFF. The CDR3 coding sequence is TGTGCCAGCAGCTTAGAGATCGCAGGGACGGACGGGGAGCTGTTTTTT.

To note about this clonotype: A much larger clone sits a single nucleotide away, making a read error possible. The gene calls are TRBV21-1 and TRBJ2-6. TRBV21-1 is labeled a pseudogene. The CDR3 is 13 residues long. The CDR3: CASSKTGANGLTF. DNA of the CDR3: TGTGCCAGCAGCAAAACTGGGGCCAACGGCCTGACTTTC.

This clonotype was detected a few times. This chain links TRBV5-5 with TRBJ2-2; 13 bases map to TRBD2. V lost 3 bases, J lost 4 bases, and 3 bases stayed unmatched. This CDR3 comprises 16 residues. Germline CDR1 reads SGHKS; CDR2 reads YYEKEE (reference sequence). The CDR3 reads CASSSTSGGPTGELFF. The CDR3 DNA is TGTGCCAGCAGCTCGACTAGCGGGGGGCCCACCGGGGAGCTGTTTTTT.

Only a few counts were recorded for this clonotype. The V gene is TRBV12-3 or TRBV12-4, the J gene TRBJ2-7; perhaps TRBD1 as D (5 bases). V shed 6 bases and J shed 5 bases, with 14 bases lying between them. This CDR3 region has 13 residues. The DNA for the CDR3 is TGTGCCAGCAGGCCTGGACACCACCACGAGCAGTACTTC. Translation: CASRPGHHHEQYF.

This clonotype appeared a few times. The chain is built from TRBV12-3 or TRBV12-4 and TRBJ2-4; no definite D call. CDR3 length: 18 residues. Trimming shortened V by 3 bases and J by 0 bases, and 18 bases separated the two germline ends. The CDR3 DNA sequence: TGTGCCAGCAGTTTTCTGGGGAAGCTGGCTCTAGCCAAAAACATTCAGTACTTC. Protein product: CASSFLGKLALAKNIQYF.

This chain links TRBV20-1 with TRBJ2-1, with a weak D call TRBD2 (6 bases). Germline loops: CDR1 DFQATT, CDR2 SNEGSKA (reference sequence). CDR3 length: 12 residues. With 3 bases removed from V and 8 bases from J, the gap between germline ends came to 11 bases. The CDR3 DNA reads TGCAGTGCTAGGACTAGTCGGCATGAGCAGTTCTTC. The encoded protein is CSARTSRHEQFF.

The V call is TRBV5-1, the J call TRBJ2-2; TRBD2 agrees at 10 bases. The CDR3 is 14 amino acids. V was clipped by 7 bases and J by 3 bases; unmatched bases: 3. Germline lookup yields CDR1 SGHRS and CDR2 YFSETQ. CDR3 DNA sequence: TGCGCCAGCCAAGGACTAGCGGACACCGGGGAGCTGTTTTTT. Its protein is CASQGLADTGELFF.